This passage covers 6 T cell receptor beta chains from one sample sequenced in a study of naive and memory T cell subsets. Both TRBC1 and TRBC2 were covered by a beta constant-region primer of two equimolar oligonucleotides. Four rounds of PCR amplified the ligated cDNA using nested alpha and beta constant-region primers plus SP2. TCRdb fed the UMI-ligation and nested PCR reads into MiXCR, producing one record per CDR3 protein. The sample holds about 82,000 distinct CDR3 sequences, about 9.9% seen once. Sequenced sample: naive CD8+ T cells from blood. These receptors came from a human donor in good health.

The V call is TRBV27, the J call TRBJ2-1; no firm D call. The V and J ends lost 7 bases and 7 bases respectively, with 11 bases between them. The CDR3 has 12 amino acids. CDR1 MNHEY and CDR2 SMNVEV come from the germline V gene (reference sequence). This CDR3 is CASKIQGNEQFF. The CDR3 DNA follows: TGTGCCAGCAAAATCCAAGGAAATGAGCAGTTCTTC.

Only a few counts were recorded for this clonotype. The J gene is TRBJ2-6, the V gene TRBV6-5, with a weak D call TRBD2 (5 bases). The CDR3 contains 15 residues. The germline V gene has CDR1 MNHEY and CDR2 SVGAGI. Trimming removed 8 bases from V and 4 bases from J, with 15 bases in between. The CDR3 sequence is CASLPNTGGANVLTF. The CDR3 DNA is TGTGCCAGCCTTCCTAATACGGGAGGGGCCAACGTCCTGACTTTC.

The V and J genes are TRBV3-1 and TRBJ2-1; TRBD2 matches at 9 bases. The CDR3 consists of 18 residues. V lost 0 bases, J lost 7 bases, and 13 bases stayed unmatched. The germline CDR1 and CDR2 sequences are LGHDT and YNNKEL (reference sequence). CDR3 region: CASSQELAGVPVLNEQFF. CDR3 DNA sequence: TGTGCCAGCAGCCAAGAATTAGCGGGAGTTCCGGTCTTGAATGAGCAGTTCTTC.

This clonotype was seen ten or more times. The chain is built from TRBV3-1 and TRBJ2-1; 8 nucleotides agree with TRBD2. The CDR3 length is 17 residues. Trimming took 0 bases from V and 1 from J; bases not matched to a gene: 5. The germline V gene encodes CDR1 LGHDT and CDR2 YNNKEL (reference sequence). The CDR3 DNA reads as TGTGCCAGCAGCCAAGAAGGGGGACTAGGGTCCTACAATGAGCAGTTCTTC. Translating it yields CASSQEGGLGSYNEQFF.

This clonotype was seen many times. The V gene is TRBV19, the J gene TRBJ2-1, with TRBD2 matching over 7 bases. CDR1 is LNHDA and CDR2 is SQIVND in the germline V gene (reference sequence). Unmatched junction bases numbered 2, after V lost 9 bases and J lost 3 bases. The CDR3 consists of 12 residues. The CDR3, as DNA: TGTGCCAGCTGGGACTACTACAATGAGCAGTTCTTC. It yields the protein CASWDYYNEQFF.

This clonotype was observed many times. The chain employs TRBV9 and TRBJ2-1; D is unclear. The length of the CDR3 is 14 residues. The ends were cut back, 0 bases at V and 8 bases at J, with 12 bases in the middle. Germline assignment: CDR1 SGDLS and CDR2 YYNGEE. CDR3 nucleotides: TGTGCCAGCAGCGTAGAGGGAAGTGGTGATGAGCAGTTCTTC. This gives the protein CASSVEGSGDEQFF.